This TCR beta chain was observed in a study of beta chain features in type 1 diabetes. Expressed TCRB transcripts were sequenced because the isolated RNA had all been reverse transcribed beforehand. Clones were sequenced by immunoSEQ multiplex PCR, and TCRdb holds only the in-frame ones, with some missing. The data show some 160,000 clones, roughly 9% seen once. Findings of the study overall: A closer apparent resemblance between naive, central memory and Treg TCRB repertoires was seen in patients than in healthy donors. Whatever favoring of shorter templates PCR might show would apply equally to patients and controls. TCRB CDR3s from Type 1 diabetes patients were moderately but significantly shorter in all four CD4+ subsets.

CDR1 is LNHDA and CDR2 is SQIVND in the germline V gene (reference sequence). Trimming shortened V by 3 bases and J by 5 bases, and 4 bases separated the two germline ends. The length of the CDR3 is 12 residues. Many counts were recorded for this clone. Its antigen is still unknown. Sequencing used central memory CD4+ T cells from blood. The clonotype comes from a woman in her twenties or thirties with type 1 diabetes. V and J are TRBV19 and TRBJ2-2, with D unclear. CDR3 DNA sequence: TGTGCCAGTAGTATTCCGACCGGGGAGCTGTTTTTT. This sequence encodes CASSIPTGELFF.